These T cell receptor beta chains were read from a single sample in a study of CD8 T cells in ankylosing spondylitis. MiXCR, run by TCRdb on the 5' RACE reads, gives a single entry per CDR3 protein. Of approximately 140,000 distinct CDR3 sequences in the sample, about a tenth were seen once. The sequencing sample was made of blood, either unsorted or a sorted T cell fraction (not recorded which). These receptors came from a male donor with ankylosing spondylitis or in good health (not recorded which). CDR3s include the opening cysteine and the closing phenylalanine or tryptophan. Fields, in order: J gene, D gene, V gene, CDR3 protein. The D gene is left open where the match is weak.

>TRBJ1-4|.|TRBV15
CATSIRGRAEKLFF
>TRBJ2-7|.|TRBV6-2/TRBV6-3
CASSFTLVVEQYF
>TRBJ2-7|.|TRBV5-1
CASSFSDRYYEQYF
>TRBJ2-5|.|TRBV3-1
CASSQVAQPPVF
>TRBJ2-2|TRBD2|TRBV7-7
CASSLSGAGELFF
>TRBJ2-7|TRBD2|TRBV15
CATSRYGGEQYF
>TRBJ1-5|.|TRBV7-2
CASSLVGSSNNQPQHF
>TRBJ2-6|.|TRBV5-1
CASSLAASGAGANVLTF
>TRBJ2-1|TRBD2|TRBV12-3/TRBV12-4
CASSLTSGRGGEQFF
>TRBJ1-2|.|TRBV18
CASSPGDTFGGYTF
>TRBJ2-3|.|TRBV20-1
CSAKREFGTDTQYF
>TRBJ2-2|.|TRBV14
CASNRLQDDTGELFF
>TRBJ2-2|.|TRBV7-2
CASSNSANTGELFF
>TRBJ2-7|.|TRBV7-2
CASRSPGGYEQYF
>TRBJ2-7|TRBD2|TRBV20-1
CSARSPSGRAVEQYF
>TRBJ2-2|.|TRBV12-3/TRBV12-4
CASSSDSPNTGELFF
>TRBJ2-1|.|TRBV21-1
CASSKRYTEQFF
>TRBJ2-7|.|TRBV7-2
CASLSKGGSSYEQYF